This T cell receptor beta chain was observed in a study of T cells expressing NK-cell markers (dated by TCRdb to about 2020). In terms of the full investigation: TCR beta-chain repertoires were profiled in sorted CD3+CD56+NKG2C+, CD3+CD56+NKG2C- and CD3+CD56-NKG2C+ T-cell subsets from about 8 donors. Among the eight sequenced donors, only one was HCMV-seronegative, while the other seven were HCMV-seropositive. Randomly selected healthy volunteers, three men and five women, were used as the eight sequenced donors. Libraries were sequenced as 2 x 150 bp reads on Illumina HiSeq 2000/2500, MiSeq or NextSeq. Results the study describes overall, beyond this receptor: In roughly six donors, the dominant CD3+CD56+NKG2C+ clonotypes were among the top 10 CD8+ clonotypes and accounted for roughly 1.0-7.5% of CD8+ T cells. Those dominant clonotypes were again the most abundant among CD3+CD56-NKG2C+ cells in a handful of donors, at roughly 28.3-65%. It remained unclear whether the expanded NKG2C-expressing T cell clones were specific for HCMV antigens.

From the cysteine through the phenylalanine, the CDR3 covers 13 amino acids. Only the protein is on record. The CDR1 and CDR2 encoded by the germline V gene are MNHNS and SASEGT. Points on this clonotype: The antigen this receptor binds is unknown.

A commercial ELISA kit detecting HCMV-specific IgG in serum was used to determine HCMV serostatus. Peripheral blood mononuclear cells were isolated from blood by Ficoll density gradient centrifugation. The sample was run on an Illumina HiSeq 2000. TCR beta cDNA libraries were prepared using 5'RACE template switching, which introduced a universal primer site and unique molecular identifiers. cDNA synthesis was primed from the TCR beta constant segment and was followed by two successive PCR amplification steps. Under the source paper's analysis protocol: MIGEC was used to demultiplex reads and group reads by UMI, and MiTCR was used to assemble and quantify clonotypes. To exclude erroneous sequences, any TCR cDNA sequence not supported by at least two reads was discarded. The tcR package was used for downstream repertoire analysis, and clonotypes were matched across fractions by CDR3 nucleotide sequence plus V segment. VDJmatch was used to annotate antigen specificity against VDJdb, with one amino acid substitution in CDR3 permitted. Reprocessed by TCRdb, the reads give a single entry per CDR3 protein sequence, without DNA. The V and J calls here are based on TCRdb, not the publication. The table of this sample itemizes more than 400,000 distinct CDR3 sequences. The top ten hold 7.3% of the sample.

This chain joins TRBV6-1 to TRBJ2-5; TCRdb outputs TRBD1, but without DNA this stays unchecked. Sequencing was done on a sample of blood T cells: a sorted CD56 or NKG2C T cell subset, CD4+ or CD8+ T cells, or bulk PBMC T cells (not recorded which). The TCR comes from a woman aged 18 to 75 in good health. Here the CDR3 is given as CAIRGSSSETQYF.